The 11 T cell receptor beta chains reported below all come from one sample, sequenced in a study of blood T cell repertoires in COVID-19. Generated by immunoSEQ multiplex PCR, the TCRdb table keeps only in-frame clones and is missing some. The data show approximately 61,000 clones, with just under 85% seen just once and 5% to 6% held by the top ten. Sequenced material: peripheral blood. The receptors come from a man between 65 and 79 years old with acute or convalescent COVID-19.

This clone appeared many times. The chain couples TRBV2 to TRBJ1-2; TRBD1 matches at 8 bases. Germline trimming cut 6 bases from V and 4 bases from J; bases unmatched to any gene: 10. Germline V gene data show CDR1 as SNHLY and CDR2 as FYNNEI. The CDR3 sequence is 15 residues long. The CDR3 sequence: CASSEGQDAGYGYTF. CDR3 coding DNA: TGTGCCAGCAGCGAGGGACAGGACGCAGGCTATGGCTACACCTTC.

This clone is a singleton in its sample. One end of the junction does not line up with germline, which may come from a read error. The J gene is TRBJ2-7, the V gene TRBV10-3; 11 bases fit TRBD2. Germline V gene data show CDR1 as ENHRY and CDR2 as SYGVKD. The CDR3 has 16 residues. CDR3 bases: TGTGCCATCAGGGAGTTTAGCGGGGGGGCCTCCCACGAGCAGTACTTC. It encodes CAIREFSGGASHEQYF.

This clone was counted a few times. V usage is TRBV29-1 and J usage is TRBJ1-2, with D tentatively TRBD1 (6 bases). The CDR3 contains 12 residues. Germline CDR1 and CDR2: SQVTM and ANQGSEA. Trimming removed 8 bases from V and 4 bases from J, with 14 bases in between. The CDR3 DNA reads TGCAGCACCTGGACAGTCCCCTATGGCTACACCTTC. Translation: CSTWTVPYGYTF.

The rearrangement links TRBV4-2 to TRBJ1-2; perhaps TRBD1 as D (6 bases). The CDR3 has 16 residues. Deletions cut 0 bases from V and 3 bases from J, with 14 bases between. Per germline, CDR1 LGHNA and CDR2 YNFKEQ. CDR3 DNA: TGTGCCAGCAGCCAAGAAGAAAGGGGGTTCGACTATGGCTACACCTTC. This gives the protein CASSQEERGFDYGYTF.

The rearrangement links TRBV9 to TRBJ2-1, with 16 bases identical to TRBD2. The CDR3 totals 18 residues. Germline assignment: CDR1 SGDLS and CDR2 YYNGEE. V lost 0 bases to trimming and J lost 4 bases; unmatched junction nucleotides: 4. CDR3 sequence reads: CASSVVGTSGGAYNEQFF. The CDR3 nucleotides are TGTGCCAGCAGCGTAGTTGGGACTAGCGGGGGGGCGTACAATGAGCAGTTCTTC.

About this clone itself: Its ends do not fully match the called genes, so a read error is possible. The chain couples TRBV6-2 or TRBV6-3 to TRBJ2-2; 8 bases agree with TRBD1. The germline gives CDR1 MNHEY, CDR2 SVGEGT. The CDR3 is made up of 17 amino acids. The CDR3 is CAGSYPRTGSNTGELFF. The CDR3 bases are TGTGCCGGCAGTTACCCAAGGACAGGGTCGAACACCGGGGAGCTGTTTTTT.

The sample holds a few counts of this clone. This chain uses TRBV18 with TRBJ2-1; the D gene is possibly TRBD2 (5 bases). CDR3 size: 17 residues. Germline V lookup: CDR1 KGHSH, CDR2 LQKENI. Trimming cost V 2 bases and J 0 bases, with 14 bases left between them. The CDR3 loop reads CASSPYSGLASYNEQFF. As DNA, the CDR3 is TGTGCCAGCTCACCATACTCTGGTCTAGCCTCCTACAATGAGCAGTTCTTC.

V usage is TRBV2 and J usage is TRBJ2-7; weak D call: TRBD2 (6 bases). This CDR3 comprises 15 residues. V lost 7 bases to trimming and J lost 4 bases, with 20 bases between them. CDR1 SNHLY and CDR2 FYNNEI come from the germline V gene. The CDR3 loop is CASNRDGGVAYEQYF. The CDR3 DNA reads as TGTGCCAGCAACCGGGACGGGGGAGTTGCGTACGAGCAGTACTTC.

There are a few counts of this clone. V is TRBV7-3 and J is TRBJ2-3; possible D gene TRBD2, 6 bases. In germline, CDR1 is SGHTA, CDR2 FQGTGA. The CDR3 sequence is 15 residues long. Trimming shortened V by 0 bases and J by 2 bases, and 9 bases separated the two germline ends. The CDR3 reads CASSLTPDYTDTQYF. CDR3 nucleotide sequence: TGTGCCAGCAGCTTAACCCCGGACTACACAGATACGCAGTATTTT. Filled out from reference TRBV7-3 and TRBJ2-3, the complete variable domain reads GAGVSQTPSNKVTEKGKYVELRCDPISGHTALYWYRQSLGQGPEFLIYFQGTGAADDSGLPNDRFFAVRPEGSVSTLKIQRTERGDSAVYLCASSLTPDYTDTQYFGPGTRLTVL.

V usage is TRBV7-6 and J usage is TRBJ2-3; D ambiguous. V was cut by 2 bases and J by 2 bases, with 11 bases left in between. The CDR3 is 15 residues long. Germline V CDR1 and CDR2: SGHVS, FNYEAQ. CDR3 DNA: TGTGCCAGCAGCTTATTGTTTCAGAACACAGATACGCAGTATTTT. Amino acid sequence: CASSLLFQNTDTQYF.

The chain couples TRBV9 to TRBJ2-2, with 8 bases fitting TRBD2. Germline V gene sequence: CDR1 SGDLS, CDR2 YYNGEE. The CDR3 spans 15 residues. The V segment lost 2 bases and the J segment 5 bases; nucleotides outside the gene matches: 5. The CDR3 DNA is TGTGCCAGCAGCGTTTACCGGGGGGGGACCGGGGAGCTGTTTTTT. Translated, it gives CASSVYRGGTGELFF.